This T cell receptor (beta chain) comes out of a study of identical twins. Using its own MiXCR run on the 5' RACE reads, TCRdb lists one record per CDR3 protein. The data contain some 600,000 distinct CDR3 sequences, about 7.1% of them singletons. The CDR3 covers 14 residues. The germline V gene encodes CDR1 MDHEN and CDR2 SYDVKM. Trimming removed 3 bases from V and 5 bases from J, with 12 bases in between. The sample was also reused in another study, on yellow fever vaccine responses in identical twins. As that report states: Twins reportedly had a vaccine T cell response that seemed partly convergent, partly personalized.

The chain links TRBV28 to TRBJ2-3, with D tentatively TRBD1 or TRBD2 (6 bases each). The source is a young woman in good health. The specimen was PBMCs. This CDR3 reads CASSFSGAGDTQYF. The CDR3 DNA sequence: TGTGCCAGCAGTTTTTCGGGGGCTGGAGATACGCAGTATTTT.